The 24 T cell receptor beta chains given below trace back to one sample, sequenced in a study of cytomegalovirus exposure and HLA in healthy donors. TCRdb's table, derived via immunoSEQ multiplex PCR, lists solely in-frame clones and lacks some. The sample gives 250,000 to 300,000 clones, 80% to 90% of which show up once; roughly 1% is in the top ten. The source material was PBMCs. All receptors come from a woman aged 18-30 years in good health and CMV-seronegative.

This chain connects TRBV15 to TRBJ2-5, with TRBD2 matching over 8 bases. The CDR3 contains 16 residues. V lost 4 bases to trimming and J lost 1 base; unmatched junction nucleotides: 8. CDR1 LNHNV and CDR2 YYDKDF come from the germline V gene (reference sequence). This CDR3 is CATSTPLLAAQETQYF. CDR3 bases: TGTGCCACCAGCACCCCCCTACTAGCGGCCCAAGAGACCCAGTACTTC.

The rearrangement links TRBV10-1 to TRBJ2-2; 7 nucleotides match TRBD1. The junction had 9 bases not matched to a gene; V was cut back by 10 bases and J by 4 bases. Germline lookup yields CDR1 WNHNN and CDR2 SYGVQD (reference sequence). The CDR3 runs 14 residues. This CDR3 reads CATQQGQFTGELFF. The CDR3 nucleotides are TGCGCCACCCAACAGGGACAGTTCACCGGGGAGCTGTTTTTT.

In its sample, this clone was seen a few times. The gene calls are TRBV7-9 and TRBJ1-1; D uncertain. Germline V gene data show CDR1 as SEHNR and CDR2 as FQNEAQ (reference sequence). V dropped 4 bases and J dropped 7 bases, with 7 bases sitting between them. The CDR3 runs 11 residues. CDR3 region: CASSSSVEAFF. CDR3 nucleotide sequence: TGTGCCAGCAGCTCCTCGGTTGAAGCTTTCTTT.

This clone was detected only once. The chain joins TRBV30 to TRBJ2-3; TRBD1 matches at 7 bases. The CDR3 length is 14 residues. The V gene end was trimmed by 0 bases and the J gene end by 7 bases; junction bases not matched to a gene: 7. Germline CDR1 and CDR2: GTSNPN and SVGIG (reference sequence). CDR3 bases: TGTGCCTGGAGTGTAGGGGGCGTTGGGAATACGCAGTATTTT. It yields the protein CAWSVGGVGNTQYF.

The chain carries TRBV14 and TRBJ2-7; D unresolved. The germline gives CDR1 SGHDN, CDR2 FVKESK. Trimming shortened V by 1 base and J by 6 bases, and 7 bases separated the two germline ends. The CDR3 runs to 12 residues. CDR3 protein: CASSQAGGEQYF. CDR3 DNA: TGTGCCAGCAGCCAAGCCGGCGGCGAGCAGTACTTC. Drawing the rest from reference TRBV14 and TRBJ2-7, the complete variable domain is EAGVTQFPSHSVIEKGQTVTLRCDPISGHDNLYWYRRVMGKEIKFLLHFVKESKQDESGMPNNRFLAERTGGTYSTLKVQPAELEDSGVYFCASSQAGGEQYFGPGTRLTVT.

The chain recombines TRBV9 with TRBJ2-1; TRBD2 matches at 8 bases. V trimming: 2 bases; J trimming: 0 bases; junction bases outside the gene matches: 13. The germline V gene has CDR1 SGDLS and CDR2 YYNGEE. This CDR3 has 19 amino acids. The CDR3 loop reads CASSVRASGFISSYNEQFF. CDR3 in DNA: TGTGCCAGCAGCGTTAGGGCTAGCGGGTTCATAAGCTCCTACAATGAGCAGTTCTTC.

This rearrangement joins TRBV6-1 to TRBJ2-7; weak D call: TRBD1 (6 bases). CDR3 length: 14 residues. The V gene's germline CDR1 is MNHNS and CDR2 SASEGT. The V and J ends lost 6 bases and 6 bases respectively, with 18 bases between them. This CDR3 is CASSARQGMVEQYF. DNA of the CDR3: TGTGCCAGCAGCGCCCGGCAGGGGATGGTCGAGCAGTACTTC.

This chain connects TRBV11-2 to TRBJ2-7; TRBD1 matches 7 bases. V lost 5 bases, J lost 2 bases, and 9 bases stayed unmatched. Looked up from germline, CDR1 is SGHAT and CDR2 is FQNNGV. This CDR3 comprises 15 residues. The CDR3 here is CASSPALGQAYEQYF. DNA of the CDR3: TGTGCCAGCAGCCCCGCCCTAGGACAGGCCTACGAGCAGTACTTC.

This clone was observed a handful of times. The V call is TRBV10-1, the J call TRBJ2-7; 8 bases are a match to TRBD1. The CDR3 consists of 15 residues. After removal of 6 bases from V and 4 bases from J, the junction contained 11 bases not matched to a gene. Per germline, CDR1 WNHNN and CDR2 SYGVQD (reference sequence). The CDR3 region is CASSEGRTGMYEQYF. DNA for the CDR3: TGCGCCAGCAGCGAAGGTAGGACAGGGATGTACGAGCAGTACTTC.

This clone was recorded once. The CDR3 region has the DNA TGTGCCAGCAGCGTAGAGGGACAGGGGGCCGACGAGCAGTACTTC. Protein: CASSVEGQGADEQYF. The chain has TRBV9 and TRBJ2-7; 12 bases align to TRBD1. J gave up 5 bases and V 0 bases, and 3 bases lay outside the gene matches. Per germline, CDR1 SGDLS and CDR2 YYNGEE. The CDR3 spans 15 residues. Looking up the rest from reference TRBV9 and TRBJ2-7 gives the full variable domain: DSGVTQTPKHLITATGQRVTLRCSPRSGDLSVYWYQQSLDQGLQFLIQYYNGEERAKGNILERFSAQQFPDLHSELNLSSLELGDSALYFCASSVEGQGADEQYFGPGTRLTVT.

The chain uses TRBV2 and TRBJ1-3; a weak D match, TRBD1 (6 bases). Germline V gene data show CDR1 as SNHLY and CDR2 as FYNNEI. The CDR3 contains 15 residues. V lost 4 bases, J lost 0 bases, and 10 bases lay in between. In nucleotides, the CDR3 is TGTGCCAGCAGTGGGGGGGGCTTCTCTGGAAACACCATATATTTT. Protein product: CASSGGGFSGNTIYF.

V is TRBV6-1 and J is TRBJ1-3, with a weak D call TRBD1 (5 bases). CDR1 and CDR2 (germline): MNHNS, SASEGT. V lost 8 bases and J lost 2, with 13 bases in between. The CDR3 totals 14 residues. The CDR3 DNA sequence: TGTGCCAGCGTCCAGACAGTCCCTGGAAACACCATATATTTT. Amino acid sequence: CASVQTVPGNTIYF.

This chain's CDR3 is CASIKLGTGGVKGWGNEQFF. CDR3 nucleotides: TGTGCCAGCATTAAACTAGGGACAGGGGGCGTGAAAGGTTGGGGCAATGAGCAGTTCTTC. The chain employs TRBV27 and TRBJ2-1; 12 bases align to TRBD1. Germline loops: CDR1 MNHEY, CDR2 SMNVEV (reference sequence). CDR3 length: 20 amino acids. J was trimmed by 6 bases and V by 7 bases; bases with no gene match: 22.

DNA for the CDR3: TGTGCCAGCAGCTTAAACAGGAACTATGGCTACACCTTC. Protein sequence: CASSLNRNYGYTF. The rearrangement joins TRBV13 to TRBJ1-2; possible D gene TRBD1, 5 bases. Trimming left V 2 bases short and J 2 bases short, with 6 bases between. The germline gives CDR1 PRHDT, CDR2 FYEKMQ (reference sequence). The CDR3 totals 13 residues. Complete variable domain (other parts from reference TRBV13 and TRBJ1-2): AAGVIQSPRHLIKEKRETATLKCYPIPRHDTVYWYQQGPGQDPQFLISFYEKMQSDKGSIPDRFSAQQFSDYHSELNMSSLELGDSALYFCASSLNRNYGYTFGSGTRLTVV.

V and J are TRBV2 and TRBJ1-4; 12 positions agree with TRBD1. The CDR3 is 17 amino acids. Trimming took 5 bases from V and 6 from J; bases not matched to a gene: 10. The germline gives CDR1 SNHLY, CDR2 FYNNEI. CDR3 bases: TGTGCCAGCAGTCCCTTTGGGACAGGGGGCGAGGATGAAAAACTGTTTTTT. Its translation: CASSPFGTGGEDEKLFF.

The V call is TRBV13, the J call TRBJ1-5, with D possibly TRBD1 on 6 matching bases. Trimming removed 2 bases from V and 6 bases from J, with 11 bases in between. The CDR3 has 14 amino acids. Germline CDR1 is PRHDT and CDR2 is FYEKMQ (reference sequence). Here the CDR3 DNA reads TGTGCCAGCAGCTTACGAGGGGGGGGTCAGCCCCAGCATTTT. It translates to CASSLRGGGQPQHF.

The rearrangement links TRBV6-1 to TRBJ2-2; TRBD2 matches at 9 bases. This CDR3 contains 14 residues. The germline gives CDR1 MNHNS, CDR2 SASEGT. J gave up 6 bases and V 5 bases, and 4 bases lay outside the gene matches. The CDR3 DNA sequence: TGTGCCAGCAGTTCGGGACTAGCCTCCGGGGAGCTGTTTTTT. Amino acids: CASSSGLASGELFF.

This chain connects TRBV27 to TRBJ2-7; D is unresolved. Per germline, CDR1 MNHEY and CDR2 SMNVEV (reference sequence). CDR3 length equals 10 residues. Trimming took 9 bases from V and 4 from J, leaving 7 bases between them. The DNA for the CDR3 is TGTGCCAGTGGGCTTTACGAGCAGTACTTC. Translation: CASGLYEQYF.

The CDR3 nucleotides are TGTGCCAGCAGCTTCGGGGTCGCCTATGGCTACACCTTC. Protein product: CASSFGVAYGYTF. The chain is built from TRBV5-8 and TRBJ1-2, with D uncertain. CDR3 length equals 13 residues. The V end lost 2 bases, the J end lost 4 bases, and 9 bases lay between the germline ends. Per germline, CDR1 SGHTS and CDR2 YDEGEE.

The chain is built from TRBV7-2 and TRBJ1-1, with D maybe TRBD1 (5 bases). V gave up 0 bases and J gave up 7 bases, with 9 bases separating them. This CDR3 is 13 amino acids long. Germline loops: CDR1 SGHTA, CDR2 FQGNSA. The CDR3, as DNA: TGTGCCAGCAGCTTAGCTGCAGGGTATGAAGCTTTCTTT. It translates to CASSLAAGYEAFF.

The chain recombines TRBV18 with TRBJ1-1, with 7 bases matching TRBD1. CDR1 KGHSH and CDR2 LQKENI come from the germline V gene. J was trimmed by 3 bases and V by 3 bases; bases with no gene match: 7. The CDR3 sequence is 15 residues long. The CDR3 nucleotides are TGTGCCAGCTCACCCTTGACAGGGTGGGACACTGAAGCTTTCTTT. This gives the protein CASSPLTGWDTEAFF.

This clone was found once. The chain uses TRBV4-1 and TRBJ2-7; 10 bases agree with TRBD2. Trimming at V came to 2 bases and at J to 0 bases, leaving 4 bases not matched to a gene. The CDR3 is 16 amino acids. Germline CDR1 and CDR2: MGHRA and YSYEKL. Written as DNA, the CDR3 is TGCGCCAGCAGCCAACTAGCGGGGGTAAGCTCCTACGAGCAGTACTTC. Amino acid sequence: CASSQLAGVSSYEQYF.

The genes are TRBV7-2 and TRBJ1-2, with D perhaps matching TRBD1 (5 bases). Germline loops: CDR1 SGHTA, CDR2 FQGNSA. V lost 0 bases and J 4 bases, leaving 9 bases between the germline ends. The CDR3 consists of 14 residues. The CDR3 region is CASSLAEGPYGYTF. The CDR3 bases are TGTGCCAGCAGCTTAGCGGAGGGGCCCTATGGCTACACCTTC.

The V call is TRBV4-1, the J call TRBJ2-2; D possibly corresponds to TRBD2 (6 bases). Trimming cost V 1 base and J 5 bases, with 11 bases left between them. Germline V CDR1 and CDR2: MGHRA, YSYEKL. The CDR3 consists of 15 residues. The CDR3 nucleotides are TGCGCCAGCAGCCAAGTTTCCGGGAGAACCGGGGAGCTGTTTTTT. Translating it yields CASSQVSGRTGELFF.